This TCR beta chain was retrieved from a study of T cells in Graves' hyperthyroidism and ophthalmopathy. Whole-study results and caveats: Most clonotypes that expanded in the thyroid above 0.001 also showed up in blood.

This clonotype was counted at least ten times. Its antigen is currently unknown. Regions amplified from RNA transcripts were the TCR beta CDR3 regions. During a first-round RT-PCR of the TCR CDR3, the HTBI primer set was used. TCRdb recomputed calls from the multiplex PCR reads with MiXCR, one row per CDR3 protein. The sample holds about 350,000 distinct CDR3 sequences, about a sixth seen once. The germline gives CDR1 SNHLY, CDR2 FYNNEI. The J segment lost 4 bases and the V segment lost 8 bases, leaving 3 bases of the junction unmatched. The CDR3 length is 13 residues. Any patient presenting with uncontrolled infection, other autoimmune disease, pregnancy or lactation was left out.

Sample: blood. The source of this sequence is a woman aged 40 to 55 with Graves' ophthalmopathy. V and J are TRBV2 and TRBJ2-2; 8 nucleotides line up with TRBD1. The CDR3 reads CASCTGGTGELFF. As DNA, the CDR3 is TGTGCCAGCTGTACAGGGGGCACCGGGGAGCTGTTTTTT.